A single sample is the source of the 21 T cell receptor beta chains below, sequenced in a study of T cell responses to AZD1222 COVID-19 vaccine (dated by TCRdb to the early 2020s). Receptor libraries were prepared by the immunoSEQ multiplex PCR assay. TCRdb took over this immuneACCESS table, retaining in-frame rearrangements with V and J assigned. Such tables are incomplete; in checked studies, under half of the missing clones stem from an unresolved V gene, and the remainder is unexplained. Across this sample there are about 270,000 clones, with about 94% seen only once. The ten largest clones capture roughly 0.51% of the sample. The time point label on this specimen signifies: about 28 days (+/-7) after the second vaccine dose. The specimen comprised peripheral blood, sampled 28 days after the second AZD1222 dose. Every receptor here comes from an adult who received the AZD1222 COVID-19 vaccine.

Only one count was recorded for this clone. V gene TRBV30 combines with J gene TRBJ2-3, with D uncertain. CDR3 length equals 14 residues. V was shortened by 0 bases and J by 0 bases, with 7 bases between the two germline ends. Germline V CDR1 and CDR2: GTSNPN, SVGIG (reference sequence). The DNA for the CDR3 is TGTGCCTGGAGTGTGGGCTTCAGCACAGATACGCAGTATTTT. Protein: CAWSVGFSTDTQYF.

V usage is TRBV2 and J usage is TRBJ2-7; perhaps TRBD2 as D (6 bases). Germline V gives CDR1 SNHLY, CDR2 FYNNEI. Trimming removed 6 bases at V and 6 bases at J, with 15 bases between. The CDR3 runs to 13 residues. CDR3 sequence: CASSPRGGSEQYF. The CDR3 bases are TGTGCCAGCAGCCCCCGGGGAGGCTCCGAGCAGTACTTC.

The chain employs TRBV28 and TRBJ1-1; the D gene is possibly TRBD1 (5 bases). Per germline, CDR1 MDHEN and CDR2 SYDVKM. The V end was cut by 7 bases, the J end by 7 bases, with 22 bases between. The CDR3 runs to 15 residues. DNA for the CDR3: TGTGCCAGCACCGTTGGGGGGACTAGTTTAAGTGAAGCTTTCTTT. Translating gives CASTVGGTSLSEAFF.

The J gene is TRBJ2-7, the V gene TRBV28, with 7 bases lining up with TRBD1. CDR1 and CDR2 (germline): MDHEN, SYDVKM. The CDR3 runs to 15 residues. After removal of 7 bases from V and 0 bases from J, the junction contained 9 bases not matched to a gene. CDR3 sequence (DNA): TGTGCCAGCACCGCAGGACAGGAGAGCTCCTACGAGCAGTACTTC. Protein: CASTAGQESSYEQYF.

The CDR3 region is CASSLTHPNTEAFF. The CDR3 coding sequence is TGTGCCAGCAGCTTGACTCATCCGAACACTGAAGCTTTCTTT. This rearrangement joins TRBV7-8 to TRBJ1-1; D gene ambiguous. Germline-derived CDR1 and CDR2 are SGHVS and FQNEAQ. The V gene lost 3 bases and the J gene lost 1 base, with 9 bases spanning the gap. The CDR3 consists of 14 residues. Full variable domain (outside the CDR3, taken from reference TRBV7-8 and TRBJ1-1): GAGVSQSPRYKVAKRGQDVALRCDPISGHVSLFWYQQALGQGPEFLTYFQNEAQLDKSGLPSDRFFAERPEGSVSTLKIQRTQQEDSAVYLCASSLTHPNTEAFFGQGTRLTVV.

The rearrangement links TRBV10-3 to TRBJ2-5; no clear D gene. The CDR3 is made up of 14 amino acids. CDR1 and CDR2 from the germline V gene are ENHRY and SYGVKD. The ends were cut back, 2 bases at V and 2 bases at J, with 9 bases in the middle. The CDR3 DNA follows: TGTGCCATCAGTGAGCATGGGGATCAAGAGACCCAGTACTTC. Protein product: CAISEHGDQETQYF.

This chain connects TRBV11-2 to TRBJ1-5, with D unclear. Germline CDR1 and CDR2: SGHAT and FQNNGV. The V and J ends lost 8 bases and 3 bases respectively, with 11 bases between them. The CDR3 spans 13 residues. CDR3 bases: TGTGCCAGCCGACGGGGATACAATCAGCCCCAGCATTTT. Encoded protein: CASRRGYNQPQHF.

This chain connects TRBV18 to TRBJ2-7; possibly TRBD1 for D (6 bases). V was pared by 2 bases and J by 6 bases, with 14 bases between. CDR3 length: 14 residues. The V gene's germline CDR1 is KGHSH and CDR2 LQKENI. The chain's CDR3 is CASSPTGHPSEQYF. CDR3 DNA sequence: TGTGCCAGCTCACCAACGGGACACCCGAGCGAGCAGTACTTC.

The V and J genes are TRBV19 and TRBJ1-5; D is possibly TRBD1 (5 bases). Germline V gene lookup returns CDR1 LNHDA and CDR2 SQIVND (reference sequence). Deletions cut 0 bases from V and 3 bases from J, with 9 bases between. This CDR3 region has 15 residues. CDR3 DNA sequence: TGTGCCAGTAGTATAGATCTGGACAACAATCAGCCCCAGCATTTT. Its protein product is CASSIDLDNNQPQHF.

The V and J genes are TRBV6-1 and TRBJ2-7; D is perhaps TRBD1 (6 bases). Trimming took off 6 bases at V and 2 bases at J, with 11 bases between the two ends. Per germline, CDR1 MNHNS and CDR2 SASEGT. The CDR3 runs to 13 residues. The CDR3 spells CASRRQATYEQYF. The DNA of the CDR3 is TGTGCCAGCAGGCGACAGGCTACCTACGAGCAGTACTTC.

About this clone: The sample has other DNA sequences that encode this CDR3 too. The chain recombines TRBV7-9 with TRBJ1-2; tentative D call: TRBD1 (5 bases). Looked up from germline, CDR1 is SEHNR and CDR2 is FQNEAQ (reference sequence). V gave up 3 bases and J gave up 3 bases, with 5 bases separating them. The CDR3 extends over 12 amino acids. The CDR3 bases are TGTGCCAGCAGCTTGGGGGACTATGGCTACACCTTC. This gives the protein CASSLGDYGYTF.

The chain has TRBV19 and TRBJ1-2; 9 nucleotides agree with TRBD1. Trimming cost V 4 bases and J 7 bases; bases outside gene matches: 10. Germline CDR1 and CDR2: LNHDA and SQIVND (reference sequence). The CDR3 is 15 amino acids. CDR3 region: CASSTYRDRESGYTF. CDR3 in DNA: TGTGCCAGTAGTACTTACCGGGACAGGGAAAGTGGCTACACCTTC.

This clone was counted a single time. This chain uses TRBV6-5 with TRBJ2-7; 7 positions agree with TRBD1. The germline CDR1 and CDR2 sequences are MNHEY and SVGAGI. V trimming: 8 bases; J trimming: 5 bases; junction bases outside the gene matches: 6. This CDR3 spans 12 amino acids. Here the CDR3 reads CASRPGGNEQYF. The CDR3 DNA sequence: TGTGCCAGCCGACCAGGGGGAAACGAGCAGTACTTC.

As for this clone: In the same sample, other DNA sequences code for this CDR3. This chain joins TRBV6-5 and TRBJ1-2, with D hard to call. The CDR3 is 13 residues long. Per germline, CDR1 MNHEY and CDR2 SVGAGI. The ends were cut back, 6 bases at V and 8 bases at J, with 16 bases in the middle. CDR3 nucleotide sequence: TGTGCCAGCAGCCCCGGGCGATCTTACGGCTACACCTTC. Translated: CASSPGRSYGYTF.

This CDR3 is CASSSKWGEASGNTIYF. DNA for the CDR3: TGTGCCAGCAGCTCAAAGTGGGGAGAGGCAAGCGGAAACACCATATATTTT. This chain connects TRBV7-6 to TRBJ1-3, with D unclear. The CDR3 totals 17 residues. CDR1 and CDR2 from the germline V gene are SGHVS and FNYEAQ. Trimming removed 4 bases at V and 4 bases at J, with 20 bases between. Filled out from reference TRBV7-6 and TRBJ1-3, the complete variable domain reads GAGVSQSPRYKVTKRGQDVALRCDPISGHVSLYWYRQALGQGPEFLTYFNYEAQQDKSGLPNDRFSAERPEGSISTLTIQRTEQRDSAMYRCASSSKWGEASGNTIYFGEGSWLTVV.

The chain joins TRBV5-1 to TRBJ1-6; weak D call: TRBD1 (6 bases). This CDR3 has 16 amino acids. The V end was cut by 0 bases, the J end by 3 bases, with 10 bases between. CDR1 and CDR2 (germline): SGHRS, YFSETQ. CDR3 bases: TGCGCCAGCAGCTTGGACAGGGCCGGCTATAATTCACCCCTCCACTTT. It translates to CASSLDRAGYNSPLHF.

This sequence joins TRBV3-1 (or the pseudogene TRBV3-2) and TRBJ2-7; TRBD1 matches at 7 bases. After removal of 1 base from V and 3 bases from J, the junction contained 3 bases not matched to a gene. This CDR3 comprises 14 residues. Per the germline V gene, CDR1 is LGHDT and CDR2 is YNNKEL (reference sequence). Here the CDR3 DNA reads TGTGCCAGCAGCCAAGGATGGGACAGCTACGAGCAGTACTTC. The encoded protein is CASSQGWDSYEQYF.

The chain links TRBV19 to TRBJ1-2, with D possibly being TRBD1 (6 bases). V was clipped by 7 bases and J by 3 bases, with 9 bases between them. CDR3 size: 12 residues. Germline V gene lookup returns CDR1 LNHDA and CDR2 SQIVND (reference sequence). CDR3 coding DNA: TGTGCCAGTACGCACAGGGACTATGGCTACACCTTC. Its translation is CASTHRDYGYTF.

The J gene is TRBJ2-7, the V gene TRBV6-5; D not resolved. The CDR3 is made up of 11 amino acids. The germline V gene has CDR1 MNHEY and CDR2 SVGAGI. V lost 9 bases to trimming and J lost 5 bases, with 11 bases between them. CDR3 region: CASQDKHEQYF. The CDR3 nucleotides read TGTGCCAGTCAAGACAAACACGAGCAGTACTTC.

V usage is TRBV7-3 and J usage is TRBJ2-7; a possible D gene is TRBD2 (6 bases). V lost 2 bases and J 7 bases, leaving 12 bases between the germline ends. CDR1 is SGHTA, CDR2 FQGTGA, per germline. The CDR3 spans 13 residues. CDR3 coding DNA: TGTGCCAGCAGCTTATACGCAGGAGGGGAGCAGTACTTC. Protein product: CASSLYAGGEQYF.

V gene TRBV6-1 combines with J gene TRBJ1-1; a weak D match, TRBD1 (6 bases). The germline V gene encodes CDR1 MNHNS and CDR2 SASEGT. The germline V and J ends were trimmed by 1 base and 3 bases, with 9 bases remaining between them. The CDR3 consists of 14 residues. CDR3 nucleotides: TGTGCCAGCAGTGAAGAGGACAGCTACACTGAAGCTTTCTTT. It codes for CASSEEDSYTEAFF.